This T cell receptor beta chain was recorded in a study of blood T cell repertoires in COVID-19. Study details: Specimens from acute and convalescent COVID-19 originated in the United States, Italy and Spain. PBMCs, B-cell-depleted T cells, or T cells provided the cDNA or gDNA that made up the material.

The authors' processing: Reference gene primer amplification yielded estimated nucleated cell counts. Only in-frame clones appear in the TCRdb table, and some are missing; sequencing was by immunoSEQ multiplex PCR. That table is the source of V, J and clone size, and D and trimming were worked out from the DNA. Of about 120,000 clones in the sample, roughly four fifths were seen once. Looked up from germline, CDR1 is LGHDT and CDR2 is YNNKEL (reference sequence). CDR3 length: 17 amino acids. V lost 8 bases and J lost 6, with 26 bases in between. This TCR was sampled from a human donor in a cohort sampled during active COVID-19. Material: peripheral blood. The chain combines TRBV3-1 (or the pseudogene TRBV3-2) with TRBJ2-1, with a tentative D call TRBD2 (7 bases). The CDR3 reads CASVKRGGGEAFNEQFF. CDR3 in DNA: TGTGCCAGCGTAAAAAGAGGGGGGGGAGAGGCGTTCAATGAGCAGTTCTTC.